Presented here are 32 T cell receptor beta chains from one specimen sequenced in a study of blood T cell repertoires in COVID-19. This table comes from immunoSEQ multiplex PCR, and its TCRdb copy is limited to in-frame clones, with some not included. The table lists about 190,000 clones, under 80% of them singletons, with about 17% in the top ten. The sequencing input was PBMCs or T cells enriched from blood (not recorded which). The receptors come from a woman in her 50s with acute COVID-19.

The V gene is TRBV11-2, the J gene TRBJ1-4, with TRBD1 identical over 11 bases. Unmatched junction bases numbered 16, after V lost 4 bases and J lost 6 bases. Germline lookup yields CDR1 SGHAT and CDR2 FQNNGV. The length of the CDR3 is 19 residues. The CDR3 sequence: CASSSMRTGGPGMDEKLFF. CDR3 nucleotide sequence: TGTGCCAGCAGCTCCATGCGGACAGGGGGCCCGGGTATGGATGAAAAACTGTTTTTT. The full variable domain, its missing parts supplied by reference TRBV11-2 and TRBJ1-4, is EAGVAQSPRYKIIEKRQSVAFWCNPISGHATLYWYQQILGQGPKLLIQFQNNGVVDDSQLPKDRFSAERLKGVDSTLKIQPAKLEDSAVYLCASSSMRTGGPGMDEKLFFGSGTQLSVL.

About this clone itself: Within the sample, other DNA sequences also encode this same CDR3. This chain links TRBV11-2 with TRBJ1-2, with D uncertain. Trimming left V 1 base short and J 5 bases short, with 5 bases between. The CDR3 length is 12 residues. Germline values: CDR1 SGHAT, CDR2 FQNNGV. Here the CDR3 reads CASSLAGYGYTF. Here the CDR3 DNA reads TGTGCCAGCAGCTTAGCCGGTTATGGCTACACCTTC.

The chain joins TRBV18 to TRBJ2-2; D might be TRBD2 (5 bases). Germline V gene data show CDR1 as KGHSH and CDR2 as LQKENI. V dropped 3 bases and J dropped 2 bases, with 13 bases sitting between them. This CDR3 is 16 amino acids long. CDR3 DNA: TGTGCCAGCTCACCCGAGATGCCGGGAAACACCGGGGAGCTGTTTTTT. Its protein is CASSPEMPGNTGELFF.

The CDR3 DNA is TGTGCGACACAAGGGGCGGGGGTAAGAGTAGAAGATGAGCAGTTCTTC. As protein: CATQGAGVRVEDEQFF. The genes are TRBV28 and TRBJ2-1; 7 positions agree with TRBD2. This CDR3 comprises 16 residues. Looked up from germline, CDR1 is MDHEN and CDR2 is SYDVKM.

V is TRBV4-3 and J is TRBJ1-1; TRBD1 agrees at 7 bases. The CDR3 has 15 amino acids. The germline V gene has CDR1 LGHNA and CDR2 YSLEER. Trimming at V came to 4 bases and at J to 1 base, leaving 6 bases not matched to a gene. CDR3 in DNA: TGCGCCAGCAGCCTTAGACAGGGATCGAACACTGAAGCTTTCTTT. This sequence encodes CASSLRQGSNTEAFF.

This chain connects TRBV5-4 to TRBJ1-2; TRBD1 matches at 8 bases. Germline V gene lookup returns CDR1 SGHNT and CDR2 YYREEE (reference sequence). This CDR3 is built from 14 residues. J gave up 4 bases and V 2 bases, and 4 bases lay outside the gene matches. The CDR3 DNA reads as TGTGCCAGCAGCTTAGGACAGGGCTCCTATGGCTACACCTTC. Encoded protein: CASSLGQGSYGYTF. Full variable domain (rest looked up from reference TRBV5-4 and TRBJ1-2): ETGVTQSPTHLIKTRGQQVTLRCSSQSGHNTVSWYQQALGQGPQFIFQYYREEENGRGNFPPRFSGLQFPNYSSELNVNALELDDSALYLCASSLGQGSYGYTFGSGTRLTVV.

This rearrangement joins TRBV7-2 to TRBJ2-5; 12 bases map to TRBD2. The V segment lost 1 base and the J segment 5 bases; nucleotides outside the gene matches: 8. The length of the CDR3 is 17 residues. Germline CDR1 reads SGHTA; CDR2 reads FQGNSA. The CDR3 reads CASSLVSSGGAWETQYF. CDR3 coding DNA: TGTGCCAGCAGCTTAGTATCTAGCGGGGGGGCTTGGGAGACCCAGTACTTC. Complete variable domain (other parts from reference TRBV7-2 and TRBJ2-5): GAGVSQSPSNKVTEKGKDVELRCDPISGHTALYWYRQSLGQGLEFLIYFQGNSAPDKSGLPSDRFSAERTGGSVSTLTIQRTQQEDSAVYLCASSLVSSGGAWETQYFGPGTRLLVL.

The chain has TRBV7-9 and TRBJ1-2; no reliable D call. V lost 2 bases to trimming and J lost 4 bases, with 14 bases between them. Looked up from germline, CDR1 is SEHNR and CDR2 is FQNEAQ (reference sequence). The CDR3 loop spans 15 amino acids. The CDR3 sequence is CASSLSGAGSYGYTF. The CDR3 DNA reads as TGTGCCAGCAGCTTATCGGGAGCAGGCTCCTATGGCTACACCTTC.

A single count supports this clone. CDR3: CASSAPWGGAVGAEAFF. CDR3 coding DNA: TGTGCCAGCAGCGCCCCCTGGGGGGGAGCGGTGGGGGCTGAAGCTTTCTTT. The chain uses TRBV5-6 and TRBJ1-1; a weak D match, TRBD1 (5 bases). Trimming removed 4 bases at V and 6 bases at J, with 25 bases between. This CDR3 contains 17 residues. Germline assignment: CDR1 SGHDT and CDR2 YYEEEE. Looking up the rest from reference TRBV5-6 and TRBJ1-1 gives the full variable domain: DAGVTQSPTHLIKTRGQQVTLRCSPKSGHDTVSWYQQALGQGPQFIFQYYEEEERQRGNFPDRFSGHQFPNYSSELNVNALLLGDSALYLCASSAPWGGAVGAEAFFGQGTRLTVV.

The chain has TRBV6-5 and TRBJ2-7; 11 positions match TRBD1. This CDR3 contains 13 residues. Germline V lookup: CDR1 MNHEY, CDR2 SVGAGI. V was pared by 8 bases and J by 4 bases, with 4 bases of the junction left unmatched. CDR3 loop: CASSRDRGYEQYV. CDR3 DNA: TGTGCCAGCTCCCGGGACAGGGGGTACGAGCAGTACGTC.

The rearrangement links TRBV29-1 to TRBJ2-4; TRBD2 agrees at 13 bases. CDR3 size: 17 residues. The V gene end was trimmed by 7 bases and the J gene end by 0 bases; junction bases not matched to a gene: 9. Germline V gene lookup returns CDR1 SQVTM and CDR2 ANQGSEA. CDR3 DNA sequence: TGCAGCGCTCGGGGACTAGCGGGGCCCCTAGCCAAAAACATTCAGTACTTC. Translation gives CSARGLAGPLAKNIQYF.

In DNA, the CDR3 is TGTGCTAGTGGTTTGAACAGGGACAGGGGGCATAATTCACCCCTCCACTTT. It codes for CASGLNRDRGHNSPLHF. The chain joins TRBV12-5 to TRBJ1-6; 12 bases are shared with TRBD1. The CDR3 sequence is 17 residues long. The V gene end was trimmed by 2 bases and the J gene end by 5 bases; junction bases not matched to a gene: 4. CDR1 is LGHNT, CDR2 FRNRAP, per germline.

The V and J genes are TRBV2 and TRBJ1-2; D unclear. The CDR3 spans 14 residues. The V end was cut by 2 bases, the J end by 1 base, with 8 bases between. CDR1 is SNHLY and CDR2 is FYNNEI in the germline V gene. The CDR3 DNA reads TGTGCCAGCAGTGAACAGGTTTTTAACTATGGCTACACCTTC. Amino acids: CASSEQVFNYGYTF.

V usage is TRBV10-3 and J usage is TRBJ2-4; D may be TRBD1 (5 bases). This CDR3 is 17 amino acids long. V was trimmed by 5 bases and J by 0 bases, leaving 17 bases between them. The germline gives CDR1 ENHRY, CDR2 SYGVKD. The CDR3 spells CAISRQYTQLAKNIQYF. The CDR3 DNA is TGTGCCATCAGTCGACAGTATACTCAACTAGCCAAAAACATTCAGTACTTC.

This clone has more than one count but fewer than ten. V and J are TRBV5-1 and TRBJ1-6; D perhaps matches TRBD1 (6 bases). Germline loops: CDR1 SGHRS, CDR2 YFSETQ. Trimming pared 4 bases from V and 7 bases from J, leaving 18 bases between. This CDR3 region has 16 residues. The CDR3 region has the DNA TGCGCCAGCAGCCCCGAAAATCGCAGGGGAAATTCACCCCTCCACTTT. Amino acids: CASSPENRRGNSPLHF.

The chain couples TRBV7-8 to TRBJ1-1; D might be TRBD1 (5 bases). V lost 5 bases and J 0 bases, leaving 10 bases between the germline ends. From germline, CDR1 is SGHVS and CDR2 FQNEAQ. The CDR3 spans 14 residues. CDR3 in amino acids: CASSPQGMNTEAFF. In nucleotides, the CDR3 is TGTGCCAGCAGCCCGCAGGGTATGAACACTGAAGCTTTCTTT.

This chain connects TRBV28 to TRBJ2-7, with 8 bases identical to TRBD2. Germline V gives CDR1 MDHEN, CDR2 SYDVKM. The trim removed 5 bases at V and 1 base at J, leaving 7 bases unmatched. The CDR3 runs to 15 residues. The CDR3 DNA sequence: TGTGCCAGCAGTCCCCTACCGGGGGGGTCCTACGAGCAGTACGTC. Protein: CASSPLPGGSYEQYV.

This clone has just a few counts. The chain joins TRBV6-5 to TRBJ1-2, with a possible D match to TRBD1 (5 bases). From germline, CDR1 is MNHEY and CDR2 SVGAGI. This CDR3 has 13 residues. Between the trimmed V and J ends, which lost 7 bases and 1 base, there was a span of 10 bases. The CDR3, as DNA: TGTGCCAGCACTCTGACAGATAACTATGGCTACACCTTC. Translating gives CASTLTDNYGYTF.

The chain couples TRBV28 to TRBJ2-7, with a tentative D call TRBD2 (6 bases). Germline V gene lookup returns CDR1 MDHEN and CDR2 SYDVKM. CDR3 length: 17 residues. V gave up 4 bases and J gave up 2 bases, with 21 bases separating them. CDR3 coding DNA: TGTGCCAGCAGTTCGCTCACCCAGGGACGGAGGGCCTACGAGCAGTACGTC. Its protein product is CASSSLTQGRRAYEQYV.

The sample holds a few counts of this clone. The chain carries TRBV5-1 and TRBJ1-5; 9 bases match TRBD1. The CDR3 consists of 15 residues. V dropped 4 bases and J dropped 4; count of bases not matched to a gene: 6. Germline loops: CDR1 SGHRS, CDR2 YFSETQ. The CDR3 nucleotides are TGCGCCAGCAGCGAACAGACAGGGGGGAATCAGCCCCAGCATTTT. It yields the protein CASSEQTGGNQPQHF. The full variable domain, its missing parts supplied by reference TRBV5-1 and TRBJ1-5, is KAGVTQTPRYLIKTRGQQVTLSCSPISGHRSVSWYQQTPGQGLQFLFEYFSETQRNKGNFPGRFSGRQFSNSRSEMNVSTLELGDSALYLCASSEQTGGNQPQHFGDGTRLSIL.

The chain couples TRBV28 to TRBJ2-7, with D possibly matching TRBD2 (5 bases). Germline loops: CDR1 MDHEN, CDR2 SYDVKM. The CDR3 is made up of 12 amino acids. With 2 bases removed from V and 7 bases from J, the gap between germline ends came to 9 bases. The CDR3 here is CASSLDRDEQYV. The DNA of the CDR3 is TGTGCCAGCAGTTTAGACCGGGATGAGCAGTACGTC.

The rearrangement joins TRBV2 to TRBJ1-5; D is possibly TRBD1 (5 bases). Per germline, CDR1 SNHLY and CDR2 FYNNEI. The CDR3 extends over 16 amino acids. V lost 5 bases to trimming and J lost 0 bases, with 14 bases between them. The CDR3 spells CASSTDSLYSNQPQHF. The CDR3 region has the DNA TGTGCCAGCAGTACTGACAGCCTCTATAGCAATCAGCCCCAGCATTTT.

This sequence joins TRBV19 and TRBJ1-1; D may be TRBD1 (5 bases). The V end lost 9 bases, the J end lost 0 bases, and 11 bases lay between the germline ends. The CDR3 extends over 13 amino acids. Germline CDR1 is LNHDA and CDR2 is SQIVND (reference sequence). DNA of the CDR3: TGTGCCAGCGGAAACAGGCTGAACACTGAAGCTTTCTTT. This codes for CASGNRLNTEAFF.

J is TRBJ1-1 and V is TRBV11-2; tentative D call: TRBD1 (6 bases). The germline CDR1 and CDR2 sequences are SGHAT and FQNNGV. The CDR3 covers 13 residues. Trimming cost V 8 bases and J 4 bases, with 14 bases left between them. Written as DNA, the CDR3 is TGTGCCAGCGACGCAGGGGAATTCACTGAAGCTTTCTTT. It codes for CASDAGEFTEAFF.

There are a few counts of this clone. The rearrangement uses TRBV30 and TRBJ1-5; possibly TRBD1 for D (6 bases). Trimming removed 5 bases at V and 7 bases at J, with 15 bases between. Germline-derived CDR1 and CDR2 are GTSNPN and SVGIG (reference sequence). CDR3 length equals 13 residues. CDR3 coding DNA: TGTGCCTGGGACAACAGGGTAGGGCAGCCCCAGCATTTT. Translation gives CAWDNRVGQPQHF. Variable domain in full (rest from reference TRBV30 and TRBJ1-5): SQTIHQWPATLVQPVGSPLSLECTVEGTSNPNLYWYRQAAGRGLQLLFYSVGIGQISSEVPQNLSASRPQDRQFILSSKKLLLSDSGFYLCAWDNRVGQPQHFGDGTRLSIL.

This clone was counted once. CDR3 protein: CASSPPSQKPGDTQYF. The CDR3 DNA follows: TGTGCCAGCTCACCACCGAGTCAAAAACCGGGAGATACGCAGTATTTT. The chain recombines TRBV18 with TRBJ2-3; D remains unclear. The germline V gene encodes CDR1 KGHSH and CDR2 LQKENI. CDR3 size: 16 residues. With 0 bases removed from V and 5 bases from J, the gap between germline ends came to 15 bases.

The chain's CDR3 is CASSATGGEWMNTEAFF. CDR3 nucleotides: TGTGCCAGCAGCGCGACAGGGGGCGAGTGGATGAACACTGAAGCTTTCTTT. The rearrangement joins TRBV5-5 to TRBJ1-1; 10 nucleotides match TRBD1. CDR3 length: 17 residues. The V gene's germline CDR1 is SGHKS and CDR2 YYEKEE (reference sequence). V was pared by 4 bases and J by 0 bases, with 9 bases of the junction left unmatched.

This sequence joins TRBV7-2 and TRBJ2-3; 9 bases are shared with TRBD1. V shed 0 bases, J shed 14 bases, and the junction held 9 bases outside the gene matches. The CDR3 contains 14 residues. The V gene's germline CDR1 is SGHTA and CDR2 FQGNSA. This CDR3 is CASSLALTGGAVYF. In nucleotides, the CDR3 is TGTGCCAGCAGCTTAGCTCTTACAGGGGGCGCGGTGTATTTT.

V gene TRBV5-1 combines with J gene TRBJ1-5, with unresolved D. CDR3 length: 15 residues. V lost 0 bases, J lost 4 bases, and 11 bases lay in between. CDR1 and CDR2 (germline): SGHRS, YFSETQ. The CDR3 loop is CASSLDPVENQPQHF. DNA of the CDR3: TGCGCCAGCAGCTTGGACCCGGTTGAGAATCAGCCCCAGCATTTT.

The rearrangement joins TRBV9 to TRBJ1-1; D call uncertain. This CDR3 is built from 16 residues. V lost 3 bases, J lost 0 bases, and 15 bases lay in between. The germline gives CDR1 SGDLS, CDR2 YYNGEE. The CDR3 DNA reads TGTGCCAGCAGCGCGGGGTCATTCCCTATGAACACTGAAGCTTTCTTT. Residues: CASSAGSFPMNTEAFF. The full variable domain, its missing parts supplied by reference TRBV9 and TRBJ1-1, is DSGVTQTPKHLITATGQRVTLRCSPRSGDLSVYWYQQSLDQGLQFLIQYYNGEERAKGNILERFSAQQFPDLHSELNLSSLELGDSALYFCASSAGSFPMNTEAFFGQGTRLTVV.

This clone was seen a single time. This rearrangement joins TRBV3-1 (or the pseudogene TRBV3-2) to TRBJ2-5; 7 bases agree with TRBD2. The germline gives CDR1 LGHDT, CDR2 YNNKEL (reference sequence). V dropped 2 bases and J dropped 6; count of bases not matched to a gene: 3. The CDR3 has 13 residues. The CDR3 reads CASSQSAGQTQYF. The CDR3 DNA reads as TGTGCCAGCAGCCAATCAGCGGGGCAGACCCAGTACTTC.

This clone was detected once. This sequence joins TRBV9 and TRBJ1-6; tentative D call: TRBD1 (6 bases). Germline values: CDR1 SGDLS, CDR2 YYNGEE. This CDR3 has 15 residues. Trimming left V 8 bases short and J 6 bases short, with 18 bases between. CDR3: CASGAVTGSNSPLHF. CDR3 nucleotides: TGTGCCAGTGGTGCAGTCACAGGGTCTAATTCACCCCTCCACTTT.